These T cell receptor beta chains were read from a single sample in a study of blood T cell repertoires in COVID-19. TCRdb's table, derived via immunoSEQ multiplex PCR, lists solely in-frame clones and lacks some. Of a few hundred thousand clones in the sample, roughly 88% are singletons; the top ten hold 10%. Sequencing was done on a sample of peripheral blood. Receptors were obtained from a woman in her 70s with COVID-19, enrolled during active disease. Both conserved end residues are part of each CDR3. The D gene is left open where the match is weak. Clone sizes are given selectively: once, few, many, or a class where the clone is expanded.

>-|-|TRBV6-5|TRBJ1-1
TGTGCCAGCACCCTCCAAAACGGGAACACTGAAGCTTTCTTT
CASTLQNGNTEAFF
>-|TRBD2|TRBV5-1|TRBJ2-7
TGCGCCAGCAGCGTAGCTAGCGGGAGAATGTACGAGCAGTACTTC
CASSVASGRMYEQYF
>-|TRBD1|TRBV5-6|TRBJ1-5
TGTGCCAGCAGCTTGAGGGGTTACAGGGGGGATGATCAGCCCCAGCATTTT
CASSLRGYRGDDQPQHF
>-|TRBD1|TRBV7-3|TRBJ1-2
TGTGCCAGCAGCCAACCGGGACAGGGACGTGGCTACACCTTC
CASSQPGQGRGYTF
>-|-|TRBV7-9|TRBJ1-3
TGTGCCAGCAGCTCCATCCCTGAGGGTGACTCTGGAAACACCATATATTTT
CASSSIPEGDSGNTIYF
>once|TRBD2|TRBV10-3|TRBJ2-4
TGTGCCATCAGCGAGTCGGGACTAGCAGATGACATTCAGTACTTC
CAISESGLADDIQYF
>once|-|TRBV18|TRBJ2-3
TGTGCCAGCTCAACTAACACAGATACGCAGTATTTT
CASSTNTDTQYF
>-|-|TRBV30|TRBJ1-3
TGTGCCTGGACTAGTAGCCGCTCATCTATTAACTCTGGAAACACCATATATTTT
CAWTSSRSSINSGNTIYF
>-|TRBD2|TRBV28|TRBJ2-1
TGTGCCAGCATCAGCGGACTAGCGGGACATGAGCAGTTCTTC
CASISGLAGHEQFF
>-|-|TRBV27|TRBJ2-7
TGTGCCAGCAGTTCCTCTTACGAGCAGTACTTC
CASSSSYEQYF
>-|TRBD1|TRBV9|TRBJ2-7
TGTGCCAGCAGCGCGGGACAGTTCTCCTACGAGCAGTACTTC
CASSAGQFSYEQYF
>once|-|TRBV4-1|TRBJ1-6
TGCGCCAGCAGCCAAGATAAGGGGAGGAGTGGTTCACCCCTCCACTTT
CASSQDKGRSGSPLHF
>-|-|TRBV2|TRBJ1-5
TGTGCCAGCAGCTTAGGGAGGGCCAATCAGCCCCAGCATTTT
CASSLGRANQPQHF
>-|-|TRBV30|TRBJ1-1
TGTGCCTGGAGTGTACGCCCGCAGGGGTTCGCTGAAGCTTTCTTT
CAWSVRPQGFAEAFF
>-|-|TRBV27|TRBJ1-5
TGTGCCAGCAGTCTTCCCGGGCCCCAGCATTTT
CASSLPGPQHF
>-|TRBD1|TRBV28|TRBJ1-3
TGTGCCAGCAGCCCCCGGACAGGGGGCCCTGGAAACACCATATATTTT
CASSPRTGGPGNTIYF
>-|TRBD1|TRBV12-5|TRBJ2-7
TGTGCTAGTGGTGCGGACAGGGACAAGGGTTGGGAGCAGTACTTC
CASGADRDKGWEQYF
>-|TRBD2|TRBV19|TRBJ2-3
TGTGCCAGCATGACTAGCGGGATGAGCACAGATACGCAGTATTTT
CASMTSGMSTDTQYF
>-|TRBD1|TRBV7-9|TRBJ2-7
TGTGCCAGCCAGGGGGCTGGGACCTACGAGCAGTACTTC
CASQGAGTYEQYF
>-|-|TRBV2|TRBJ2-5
TGTGCCAGCAGTCAATCAGAGACCCAGTACTTC
CASSQSETQYF
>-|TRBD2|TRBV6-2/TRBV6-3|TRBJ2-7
TGTGCCAGCAGTTACTACAGCGGGAGTTACGAGCAGTACTTC
CASSYYSGSYEQYF
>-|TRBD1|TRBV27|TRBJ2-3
TGTGCCACACTACGGACAGGGACAGATACGCAGTATTTT
CATLRTGTDTQYF
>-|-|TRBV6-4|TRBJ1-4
TGTGCCAGCAGAAAGACAGCAACTAATGAAAAACTGTTTTTT
CASRKTATNEKLFF
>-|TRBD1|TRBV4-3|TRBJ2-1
TGCGCCAGCAGCCCCTACGGCTCGGGACAGGGGGACAATGAGCAGTTCTTC
CASSPYGSGQGDNEQFF
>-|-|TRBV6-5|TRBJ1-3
TGTGCCAGCAGTTACTCGGCCCCTGGAAACACCATATATTTT
CASSYSAPGNTIYF
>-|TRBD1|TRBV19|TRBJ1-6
TGTGCCAGTAGTACTCCCGGGACAGGGAGTTCACCCCTCCACTTT
CASSTPGTGSSPLHF
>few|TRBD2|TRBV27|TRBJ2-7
TGTGCCAGCAGAATGGGACTAGCGTCGGGCGAGCAGTACTTC
CASRMGLASGEQYF
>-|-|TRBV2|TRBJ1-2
TGTGCCAGCAGTGAATTCTTGGCAGATAACTATGGCTACACCTTC
CASSEFLADNYGYTF
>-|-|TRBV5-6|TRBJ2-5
TGTGCCAGCAGCACCGGGGAGACCCAGTACTTC
CASSTGETQYF
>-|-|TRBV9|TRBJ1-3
TGTGCCAGCAGCGTAGGGACAGAAAGAAACACCATATATTTT
CASSVGTERNTIYF
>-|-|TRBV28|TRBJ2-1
TGTGCCAGCAGACCTCAGGGCGGTGGTTACAATGAGCAGTTCTTC
CASRPQGGGYNEQFF
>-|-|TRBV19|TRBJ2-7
TGTGCCAGTAGCGGGAGTTTCTACGAGCAGTACTTC
CASSGSFYEQYF
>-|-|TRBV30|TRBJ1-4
TGTGCCTGGACCCCGGGACAAGAAAAACTGTTTTTT
CAWTPGQEKLFF
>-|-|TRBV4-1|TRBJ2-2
TGCGCCAGCAGCCAAGGCAGTGGCAGGGGTCGCACCGGGGAGCTGTTTTTT
CASSQGSGRGRTGELFF
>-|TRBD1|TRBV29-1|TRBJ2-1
TGCAGCGTGAAGGGGGCGAATGAGCAGTTCTTC
CSVKGANEQFF
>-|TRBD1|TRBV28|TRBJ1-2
TGTGCCAGCAGTGCTCCGGGACAGGGGGAATCTAGGTATGGCTACACCTTC
CASSAPGQGESRYGYTF
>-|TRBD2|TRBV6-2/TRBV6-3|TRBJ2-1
TGTGCCAGCAGTTCGTCAGCGGGGGGGACCTATGAGCAGTTCTTC
CASSSSAGGTYEQFF
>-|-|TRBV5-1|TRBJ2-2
TGCGCCAGCAGCTTGGACAGCGGTAACACCGGGGAGCTGTTTTTT
CASSLDSGNTGELFF